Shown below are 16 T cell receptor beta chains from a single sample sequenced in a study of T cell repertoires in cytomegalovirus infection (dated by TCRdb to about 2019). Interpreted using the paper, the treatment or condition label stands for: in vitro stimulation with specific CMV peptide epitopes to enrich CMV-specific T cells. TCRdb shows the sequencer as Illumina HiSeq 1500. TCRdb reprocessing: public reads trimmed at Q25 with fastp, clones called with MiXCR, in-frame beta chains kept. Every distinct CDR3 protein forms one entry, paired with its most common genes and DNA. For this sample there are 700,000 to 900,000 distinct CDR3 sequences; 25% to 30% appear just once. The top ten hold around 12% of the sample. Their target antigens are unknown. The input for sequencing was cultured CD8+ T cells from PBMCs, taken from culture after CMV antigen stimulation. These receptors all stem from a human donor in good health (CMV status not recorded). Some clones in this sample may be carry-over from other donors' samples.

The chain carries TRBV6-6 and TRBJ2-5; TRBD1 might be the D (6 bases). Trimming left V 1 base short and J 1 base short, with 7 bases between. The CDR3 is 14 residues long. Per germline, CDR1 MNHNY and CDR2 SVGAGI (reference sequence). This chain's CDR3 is CASSYLGAQETQYF. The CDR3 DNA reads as TGTGCCAGCAGTTACTTGGGGGCCCAAGAGACCCAGTACTTC.

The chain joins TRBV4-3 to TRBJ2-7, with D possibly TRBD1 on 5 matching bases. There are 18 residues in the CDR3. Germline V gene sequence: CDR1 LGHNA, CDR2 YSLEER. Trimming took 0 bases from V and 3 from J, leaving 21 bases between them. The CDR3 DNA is TGCGCCAGCAGCCAAGAGGTTAGCTCACCAGGGTTTAGCTACGAGCAGTACGTC. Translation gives CASSQEVSSPGFSYEQYV.

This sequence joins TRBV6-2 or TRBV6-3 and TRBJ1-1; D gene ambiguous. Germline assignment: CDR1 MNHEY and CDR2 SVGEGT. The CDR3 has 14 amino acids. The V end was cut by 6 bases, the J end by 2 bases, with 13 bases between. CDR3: CASRAMGDNTEAFF. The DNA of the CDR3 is TGTGCCAGCAGAGCTATGGGTGATAACACTGAAGCTTTCTTT.

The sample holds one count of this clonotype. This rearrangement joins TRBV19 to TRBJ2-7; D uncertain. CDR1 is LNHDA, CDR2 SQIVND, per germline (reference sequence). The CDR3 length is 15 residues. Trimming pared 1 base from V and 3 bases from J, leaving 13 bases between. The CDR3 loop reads CASSIGVSPVYEQYF. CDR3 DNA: TGTGCCAGTAGTATAGGGGTCTCACCCGTCTACGAGCAGTACTTC. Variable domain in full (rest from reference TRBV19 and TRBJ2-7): DGGITQSPKYLFRKEGQNVTLSCEQNLNHDAMYWYRQDPGQGLRLIYYSQIVNDFQKGDIAEGYSVSREKKESFPLTVTSAQKNPTAFYLCASSIGVSPVYEQYFGPGTRLTVT.

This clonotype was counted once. Written as DNA, the CDR3 is TGCAGCGGGGTCCACCTGGGATCGAATGAGCAGTTCTTC. Its protein is CSGVHLGSNEQFF. This chain links TRBV29-1 with TRBJ2-1; D is uncertain. V was trimmed by 7 bases and J by 7 bases, leaving 17 bases between them. The length of the CDR3 is 13 residues. CDR1 is SQVTM and CDR2 is ANQGSEA in the germline V gene.

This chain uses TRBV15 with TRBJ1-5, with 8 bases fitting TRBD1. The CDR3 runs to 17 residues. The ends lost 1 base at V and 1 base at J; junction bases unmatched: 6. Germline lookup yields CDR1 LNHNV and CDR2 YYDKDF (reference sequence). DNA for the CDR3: TGTGCCACCAGCAGAGTCCCCCGGGACAGGAGCAATCAGCCCCAGCATTTT. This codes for CATSRVPRDRSNQPQHF.

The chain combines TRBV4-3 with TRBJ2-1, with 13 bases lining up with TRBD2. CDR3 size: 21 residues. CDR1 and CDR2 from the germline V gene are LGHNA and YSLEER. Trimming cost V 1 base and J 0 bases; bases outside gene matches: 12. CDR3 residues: CASSQVPNPLAGGFSYNEQFF. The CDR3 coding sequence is TGCGCCAGCAGCCAAGTTCCCAACCCACTAGCGGGGGGGTTCTCCTACAATGAGCAGTTCTTC.

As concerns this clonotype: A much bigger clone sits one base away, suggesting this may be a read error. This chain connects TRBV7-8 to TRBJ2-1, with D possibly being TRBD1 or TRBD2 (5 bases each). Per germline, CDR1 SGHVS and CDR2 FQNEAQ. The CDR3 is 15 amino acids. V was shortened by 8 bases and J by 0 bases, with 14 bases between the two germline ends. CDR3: CASESGGRSYNEQFF. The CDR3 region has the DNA TGTGCCAGCGAGAGTGGGGGACGCTCCTACAATGAGCAGTTCTTC.

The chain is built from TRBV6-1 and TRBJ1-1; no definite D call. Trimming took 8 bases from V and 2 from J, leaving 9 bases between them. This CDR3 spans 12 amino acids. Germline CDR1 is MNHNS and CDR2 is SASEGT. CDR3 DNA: TGTGCCAGCGGGTTGTCCAACACTGAAGCTTTCTTT. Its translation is CASGLSNTEAFF.

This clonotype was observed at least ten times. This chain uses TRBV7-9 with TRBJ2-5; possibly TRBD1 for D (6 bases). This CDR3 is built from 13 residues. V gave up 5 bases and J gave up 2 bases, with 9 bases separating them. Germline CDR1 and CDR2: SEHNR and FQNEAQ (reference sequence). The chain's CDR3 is CASSGTTQETQYF. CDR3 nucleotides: TGTGCCAGCAGCGGGACAACGCAAGAGACCCAGTACTTC.

The DNA for the CDR3 is TGTGCCAGCAGCTTTGGACGGCTTAACACCGGGGAGCTGTTTTTT. Protein sequence: CASSFGRLNTGELFF. The chain links TRBV5-4 to TRBJ2-2; D uncertain. CDR1 and CDR2 from the germline V gene are SGHNT and YYREEE (reference sequence). V lost 2 bases to trimming and J lost 2 bases, with 10 bases between them. The CDR3 is made up of 15 amino acids.

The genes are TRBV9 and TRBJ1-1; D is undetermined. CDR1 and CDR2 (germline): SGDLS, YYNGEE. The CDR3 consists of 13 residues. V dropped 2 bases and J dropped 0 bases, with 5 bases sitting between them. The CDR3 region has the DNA TGTGCCAGCAGCGTGGTTATGAACACTGAAGCTTTCTTT. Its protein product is CASSVVMNTEAFF. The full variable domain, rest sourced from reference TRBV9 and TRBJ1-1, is DSGVTQTPKHLITATGQRVTLRCSPRSGDLSVYWYQQSLDQGLQFLIQYYNGEERAKGNILERFSAQQFPDLHSELNLSSLELGDSALYFCASSVVMNTEAFFGQGTRLTVV.

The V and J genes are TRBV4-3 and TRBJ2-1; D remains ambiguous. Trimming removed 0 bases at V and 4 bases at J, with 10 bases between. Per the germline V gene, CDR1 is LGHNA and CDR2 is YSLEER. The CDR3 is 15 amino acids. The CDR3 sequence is CASSQDPTFYNEQFF. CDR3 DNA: TGCGCCAGCAGCCAAGATCCCACGTTTTACAATGAGCAGTTCTTC.

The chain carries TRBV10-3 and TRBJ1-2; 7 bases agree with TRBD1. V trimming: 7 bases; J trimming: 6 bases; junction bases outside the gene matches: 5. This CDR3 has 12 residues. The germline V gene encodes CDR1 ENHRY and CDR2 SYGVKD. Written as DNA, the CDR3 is TGTGCCATCAAGACAGGGTTGGATGGCTACACCTTC. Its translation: CAIKTGLDGYTF.

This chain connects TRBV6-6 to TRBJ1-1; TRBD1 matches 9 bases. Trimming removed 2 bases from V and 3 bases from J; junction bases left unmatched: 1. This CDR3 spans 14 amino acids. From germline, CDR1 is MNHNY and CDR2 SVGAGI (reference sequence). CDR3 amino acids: CASSYRDRDTEAFF. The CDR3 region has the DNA TGTGCCAGCAGTTACCGGGACAGGGACACTGAAGCTTTCTTT.

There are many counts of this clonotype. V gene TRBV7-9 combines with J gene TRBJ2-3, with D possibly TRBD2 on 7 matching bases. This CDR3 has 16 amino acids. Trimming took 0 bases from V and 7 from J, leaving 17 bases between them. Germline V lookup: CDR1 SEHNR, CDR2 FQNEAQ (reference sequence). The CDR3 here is CASSLARGPAGYTQYF. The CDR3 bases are TGTGCCAGCAGCTTAGCCCGGGGGCCAGCGGGGTATACGCAGTATTTT.